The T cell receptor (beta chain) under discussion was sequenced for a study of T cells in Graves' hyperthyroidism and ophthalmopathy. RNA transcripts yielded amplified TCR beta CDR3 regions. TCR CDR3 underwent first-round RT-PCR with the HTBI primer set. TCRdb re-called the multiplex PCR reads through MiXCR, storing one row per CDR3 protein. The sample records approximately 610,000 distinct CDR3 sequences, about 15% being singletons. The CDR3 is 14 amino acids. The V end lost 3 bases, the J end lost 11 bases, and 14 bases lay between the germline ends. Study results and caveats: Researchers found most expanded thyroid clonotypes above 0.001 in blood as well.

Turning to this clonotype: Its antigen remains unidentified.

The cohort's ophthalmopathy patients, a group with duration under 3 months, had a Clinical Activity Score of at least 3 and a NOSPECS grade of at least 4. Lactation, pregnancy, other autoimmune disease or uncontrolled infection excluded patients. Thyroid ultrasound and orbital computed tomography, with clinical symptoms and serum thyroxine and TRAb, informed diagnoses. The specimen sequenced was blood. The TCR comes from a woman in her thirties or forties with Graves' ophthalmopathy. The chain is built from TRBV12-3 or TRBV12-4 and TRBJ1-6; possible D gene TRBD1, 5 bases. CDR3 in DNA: TGTGCCAGCAGTTTTAATCCAGGGACCGCACCCCTCCACTTT. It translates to CASSFNPGTAPLHF.